A selection of T cell receptor beta chains follows, all from one sample in a study of cytomegalovirus exposure and HLA in healthy donors. The assay was immunoSEQ multiplex PCR, and TCRdb's table has in-frame clones only and misses some. This sample yields 150,000 to 200,000 clones, of which about four fifths are seen a single time; approximately 1.4% belongs to the top ten. Sequencing was carried out using PBMCs. These receptors originate from a woman aged 50 to 60 in good health and CMV-seronegative. CDR3s include the opening cysteine and the closing phenylalanine or tryptophan. The D gene is left open where the match is weak. Some rows have no size entry. The others give once, few or many, or a class for an expanded clone.

cdr3_aa cdr3_nt j_call v_call clone_size cdr3_length d_call
CASSYLPSSYEQYF TGTGCCAGCAGTTACCTCCCCTCTTCCTACGAGCAGTACTTC TRBJ2-7 TRBV6-5 few 14 -
CASNRGTEAFF TGTGCCAGCAACCGCGGCACTGAAGCTTTCTTT TRBJ1-1 TRBV11-2 - 11 -
CASSILGEDSPLHF TGTGCCAGTAGTATTCTCGGGGAGGATTCACCCCTCCACTTT TRBJ1-6 TRBV19 - 14 -
CASSGTVAGELFF TGCGCCAGCTCCGGGACAGTTGCCGGGGAGCTGTTTTTT TRBJ2-2 TRBV4-1 - 13 TRBD1
CASSLRQGLNTEAFF TGTGCCAGCAGCCTCCGACAGGGGCTAAACACTGAAGCTTTCTTT TRBJ1-1 TRBV7-9 - 15 TRBD1
CASSLRGGQGAYGYTF TGTGCCAGCAGTTTACGGGGCGGACAGGGGGCTTATGGCTACACCTTC TRBJ1-2 TRBV28 - 16 TRBD1
CASNPGGHSTDTQYF TGTGCCAGCAACCCCGGTGGGCATAGCACAGATACGCAGTATTTT TRBJ2-3 TRBV9 few 15 -
CARSLQAHQPQHF TGTGCCAGAAGCTTGCAGGCCCATCAGCCCCAGCATTTT TRBJ1-5 TRBV5-3 - 13 -
CASSPQPVDSWGGYTF TGTGCCAGCTCACCACAGCCAGTGGACAGCTGGGGCGGCTACACCTTC TRBJ1-2 TRBV18 - 16 -
CASSYSGQGNGYTF TGTGCCAGCAGTTACTCGGGACAGGGGAATGGCTACACCTTC TRBJ1-2 TRBV6-5 - 14 TRBD1
CASRYSGRALVGGTDTQYF TGTGCCAGCAGGTATAGCGGGAGGGCCCTAGTGGGCGGCACAGATACGCAGTATTTT TRBJ2-3 TRBV28 - 19 TRBD2
CASSLLGRSAYGYTF TGTGCCAGCAGCTTATTGGGGAGGTCGGCCTATGGCTACACCTTC TRBJ1-2 TRBV7-2 - 15 -
CASSLRREGGTGELFF TGTGCCAGCAGCTTAAGGCGGGAGGGGGGGACCGGGGAGCTGTTTTTT TRBJ2-2 TRBV7-2 - 16 TRBD2
CASSLGPGVGNIQYF TGCGCCAGCAGCTTGGGACCAGGGGTGGGAAACATTCAGTACTTC TRBJ2-4 TRBV5-1 few 15 -
CASSTRTSYQETQYF TGCGCCAGCAGCACCCGGACTAGCTACCAAGAGACCCAGTACTTC TRBJ2-5 TRBV5-1 - 15 TRBD2
CASTPAPTWVLGYTF TGTGCCAGCACTCCGGCCCCGACATGGGTTTTGGGCTACACCTTC TRBJ1-2 TRBV28 - 15 -
CASSRKPGQANYEQYF TGCGCCAGCAGCAGAAAACCGGGACAGGCCAACTACGAGCAGTACTTC TRBJ2-7 TRBV5-1 - 16 TRBD1
CASSLEGRRLGNSPLHF TGTGCCAGCAGCTTGGAGGGTAGGAGGTTGGGGAATTCACCCCTCCACTTT TRBJ1-6 TRBV5-6 - 17 -
CSVARHNEQFF TGCAGCGTTGCTAGACACAATGAGCAGTTCTTC TRBJ2-1 TRBV29-1 - 11 -
CASSQGRDRGRLGYTF TGTGCCAGCAGCCAAGGCCGGGACAGGGGGCGTTTAGGCTACACCTTC TRBJ1-2 TRBV14 - 16 TRBD1
CASSLGRTNEKLFF TGTGCCAGCAGCCTCGGTAGAACTAATGAAAAACTGTTTTTT TRBJ1-4 TRBV7-9 once 14 -
CASSLSQGYGYTF TGTGCCAGCAGCTTAAGCCAGGGCTATGGCTACACCTTC TRBJ1-2 TRBV11-2 - 13 -
CASSLTLHEQFF TGTGCCAGCAGCTTGACTCTACATGAGCAGTTCTTC TRBJ2-1 TRBV7-2 - 12 -
CSVVSGTQYF TGCAGCGTAGTCTCGGGTACGCAGTATTTT TRBJ2-3 TRBV29-1 - 10 -
CASSPGQVGETQYF TGTGCCAGCAGCCCCGGACAGGTCGGAGAGACCCAGTACTTC TRBJ2-5 TRBV2 - 14 TRBD1
CASSQLGTVGYTF TGTGCCAGCAGCCAGCTTGGGACAGTTGGCTACACCTTC TRBJ1-2 TRBV14 - 13 TRBD1
CASISPKREQFF TGCGCCAGCATCAGCCCTAAGAGGGAGCAGTTCTTC TRBJ2-1 TRBV5-1 - 12 -
CASSRTSAETQYF TGTGCCAGCTCACGGACTAGCGCGGAGACCCAGTACTTC TRBJ2-5 TRBV18 - 13 TRBD2
CASSAPTGTNYGYTF TGTGCCAGCAGCGCGCCGACAGGTACTAACTATGGCTACACCTTC TRBJ1-2 TRBV9 - 15 -
CASSSGQRNPLHF TGTGCCAGCAGCTCCGGACAGAGAAATCCCCTCCACTTT TRBJ1-6 TRBV28 - 13 -
CASSQLQGNPGANVLTF TGCGCCAGCAGCCAGCTACAGGGTAACCCTGGGGCCAACGTCCTGACTTTC TRBJ2-6 TRBV4-1 few 17 -
CASSEYGRGTDTQYF TGTGCCAGCAGTGAATACGGGAGAGGGACAGATACGCAGTATTTT TRBJ2-3 TRBV25-1 - 15 -
CASSLISSDGYTF TGTGCCAGCAGCTTAATATCCAGCGATGGCTACACCTTC TRBJ1-2 TRBV7-6 few 13 -
CASSYSRGEQFF TGTGCCAGCAGCTATTCTAGAGGCGAGCAGTTCTTC TRBJ2-1 TRBV7-3 - 12 -
CASYRVNYGYTF TGTGCCAGTTACAGGGTAAACTATGGCTACACCTTC TRBJ1-2 TRBV19 - 12 -
CSVKGAPGANVLTF TGCAGCGTCAAAGGGGCCCCTGGGGCCAACGTCCTGACTTTC TRBJ2-6 TRBV29-1 - 14 -
CASSKVKGRGQVGDEQFF TGTGCCAGCAGCAAAGTAAAGGGCAGGGGGCAAGTCGGGGATGAGCAGTTCTTC TRBJ2-1 TRBV21-1 - 18 -
CSVETDRAHEQYF TGCAGCGTTGAAACGGACAGGGCACACGAGCAGTACTTC TRBJ2-7 TRBV29-1 - 13 TRBD1
CASSTVGRDKAGANVLTF TGTGCCAGTAGTACTGTCGGACGGGATAAGGCTGGGGCCAACGTCCTGACTTTC TRBJ2-6 TRBV19 - 18 -
CASSSPGTGNQPQHF TGTGCCAGCAGTTCCCCCGGGACAGGGAATCAGCCCCAGCATTTT TRBJ1-5 TRBV27 - 15 TRBD1
CASSLAGGSNEQFF TGCGCCAGCAGCTTAGCGGGAGGCTCAAATGAGCAGTTCTTC TRBJ2-1 TRBV5-1 - 14 TRBD2
CASSLRGGVVDTQYF TGCGCCAGCAGCTTGCGAGGGGGGGTGGTAGATACGCAGTATTTT TRBJ2-3 TRBV5-1 - 15 -
CASSSTSFYEQYF TGTGCCAGCAGTTCTACTAGCTTCTACGAGCAGTACTTC TRBJ2-7 TRBV6-6 - 13 -
CASSLRPAGTGGPYTF TGTGCCAGCAGTTTGAGACCCGCCGGGACAGGGGGTCCCTACACCTTC TRBJ1-2 TRBV6-5 - 16 TRBD1
CASRTRGAEKLFF TGTGCCAGTCGTACCAGGGGGGCTGAAAAACTGTTTTTT TRBJ1-4 TRBV5-6 - 13 TRBD1
CASSILDYEQYF TGTGCCAGCAGCATACTAGACTACGAGCAGTACTTC TRBJ2-7 TRBV28 - 12 -
CASSRDSFRGYTF TGTGCCAGCAGCCGGGACAGTTTTCGGGGCTACACCTTC TRBJ1-2 TRBV7-2 - 13 TRBD1
CASSRDSNQPQHF TGTGCCAGTTCCCGGGATAGCAATCAGCCCCAGCATTTT TRBJ1-5 TRBV19 - 13 -
CASRIPGQMNTEAFF TGTGCCAGCAGGATACCGGGACAGATGAACACTGAAGCTTTCTTT TRBJ1-1 TRBV5-4 - 15 TRBD1